Each of the 5 T cell receptor beta chains below was sequenced from the same sample in a study of blood T cell repertoires in COVID-19. Repertoires were generated with immunoSEQ multiplex PCR, while TCRdb's copy carries only in-frame clones and drops some. The sample contains 300,000 to 500,000 clones, roughly 90% of which appear only once. Sequences were obtained from PBMCs or T cells enriched from blood (not recorded which). The receptors come from a woman between 25 and 40 years old with acute COVID-19.

This chain connects TRBV2 to TRBJ2-2, with D tentatively TRBD1 (7 bases). Germline loops: CDR1 SNHLY, CDR2 FYNNEI. V gave up 3 bases and J gave up 7 bases, with 15 bases separating them. This CDR3 has 15 residues. CDR3 bases: TGTGCCAGCAGTGAGGTCTCAGGGGGGATCGGGGAGCTGTTTTTT. Its translation is CASSEVSGGIGELFF.

This clone was seen just once. The chain combines TRBV18 with TRBJ1-1; D is unclear. The V gene lost 4 bases and the J gene lost 1 base, with 4 bases spanning the gap. The CDR3 loop spans 12 amino acids. CDR1 and CDR2 from the germline V gene are KGHSH and LQKENI. The CDR3 nucleotides read TGTGCCAGCTCACGGCCGAACACTGAAGCTTTCTTT. Protein product: CASSRPNTEAFF.

The rearrangement uses TRBV13 and TRBJ1-3, with 7 bases matching TRBD1. Germline lookup yields CDR1 PRHDT and CDR2 FYEKMQ (reference sequence). This CDR3 is built from 19 residues. J was trimmed by 4 bases and V by 4 bases; bases with no gene match: 19. The CDR3 is CASSWSAGQANLVGNTIYF. The DNA for the CDR3 is TGTGCCAGCAGCTGGTCCGCCGGACAGGCAAATCTGGTGGGAAACACCATATATTTT.

The chain combines TRBV18 with TRBJ1-6; 11 nucleotides agree with TRBD1. The CDR3 is made up of 20 amino acids. The V segment lost 6 bases and the J segment 8 bases; nucleotides outside the gene matches: 21. Germline V gene data show CDR1 as KGHSH and CDR2 as LQKENI. The chain's CDR3 is CASSHAGTGGSRSPYSPLHF. The DNA for the CDR3 is TGTGCCAGCTCGCACGCCGGGACAGGGGGAAGCAGGTCCCCTTATTCACCCCTCCACTTT.

V and J are TRBV30 and TRBJ2-5; weak D call: TRBD1 (6 bases). V was shortened by 0 bases and J by 5 bases, with 10 bases between the two germline ends. The CDR3 loop spans 13 amino acids. Germline V gene sequence: CDR1 GTSNPN, CDR2 SVGIG (reference sequence). In DNA, the CDR3 is TGTGCCTGGAGTGTCACAGGGCGGGAGACCCAGTACTTC. Amino acids: CAWSVTGRETQYF.